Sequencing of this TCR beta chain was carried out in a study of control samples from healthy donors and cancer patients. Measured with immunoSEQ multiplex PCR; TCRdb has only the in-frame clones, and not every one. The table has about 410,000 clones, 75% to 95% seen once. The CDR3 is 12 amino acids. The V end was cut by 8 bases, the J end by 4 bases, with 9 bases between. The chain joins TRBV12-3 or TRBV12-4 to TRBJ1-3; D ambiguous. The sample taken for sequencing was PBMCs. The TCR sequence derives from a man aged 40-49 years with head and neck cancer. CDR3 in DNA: TGTGCCAGCCCTAGTCTAGGAAACACCATATATTTT. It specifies CASPSLGNTIYF.